A selection of T cell receptor beta chains follows, all from one sample in a study of ipilimumab plus nivolumab after autologous stem cell transplantation. TCRdb's copy holds only in-frame clones and misses some; the assay was immunoSEQ multiplex PCR. The sample holds several thousand clones, about 80% seen once. The source material was PBMCs, sampled in a trial of ipilimumab plus nivolumab as post-transplant consolidation. The receptors stem from a male donor with multiple myeloma. Both conserved end residues are part of each CDR3.

V,J,CDR3
TRBV29-1,TRBJ1-5,CSVLGSDMWFRPQHF
TRBV6-5,TRBJ1-3,CASSYSGRGLGNTIYF
TRBV5-1,TRBJ2-1,CASSLGQTNEQFF
TRBV30,TRBJ1-2,CAWGSSNQYGYTF
TRBV7-8,TRBJ2-1,CASSLKIAGVNNRQFF
TRBV7-9,TRBJ1-6,CASSLEASPLHF
TRBV2,TRBJ2-5,CASSYLETQYF
TRBV5-1,TRBJ2-3,CASSIDLAGGTDTQYF
TRBV6-6,TRBJ1-2,CASSAVGGYTF
TRBV9,TRBJ1-6,CASSEQASPLHF
TRBV10-2,TRBJ2-7,CASRGRGGYEQYF
TRBV5-1,TRBJ2-7,CASSFGDRGEQYF
TRBV7-2,TRBJ1-1,CASSLGTGMNTEAFF
TRBV29-1,TRBJ2-2,CSVRIRQGPGELFF
TRBV5-1,TRBJ2-5,CASSSGLAGGLWETQYF
TRBV4-1,TRBJ1-1,CASSQGPTEAFF
TRBV2,TRBJ2-5,CASSGPSGRETQYF
TRBV6-5,TRBJ2-1,CASSRSVSSYNEQFF
TRBV11-2,TRBJ2-5,CASSPRQGATQETQYF
TRBV12-5,TRBJ2-1,CASGSTDNEQFF
TRBV6-6,TRBJ2-5,CASSYFAGETQYF
TRBV6-5,TRBJ1-2,CASSYRGDAGGYTF
TRBV7-9,TRBJ1-3,CASSPSGNTIYF
TRBV11-2,TRBJ1-2,CASSLGQGNSNGYTF
TRBV27,TRBJ2-5,CASSFGGGETQYF
TRBV5-4,TRBJ2-7,CASSLGGDSYEQYF
TRBV11-1,TRBJ2-7,CASIAPDGHEQYF
TRBV29-1,TRBJ2-2,CSVRPTQTNTGELFF
TRBV7-3,NA,CASSLLAGGYEQYF
TRBV30,TRBJ2-1,CAWSVKLAGGPWSYNEQFF
TRBV7-8,TRBJ2-2,CASSLETSGETGELFF
TRBV25-1,TRBJ2-3,CASSERNTDTQYF
TRBV5-1,TRBJ2-2,CASSPPRNTGELFF
TRBV28,TRBJ2-7,CASSLTGAYEQYF
TRBV30,TRBJ2-1,CAWSLDLYNEQFF
TRBV10-3,TRBJ2-7,CATGGTSGGYEQYF
TRBV7-9,TRBJ2-7,CASSFGFQEQYF
TRBV10-3,TRBJ2-1,CAISEYRDNEQFF
TRBV6-9,TRBJ2-1,CASSLGVYLNEQFF
TRBV4-1,TRBJ2-7,CASSQEGRPYEQYF
TRBV6-5,NA,CASSNGQGSYEQYF
TRBV19,TRBJ1-6,CASSIAGSNSPLHF
TRBV5-1,TRBJ2-6,CASSSTGSGANVLTF
TRBV4-2,TRBJ2-2,CASSHHKLGGLAGELFF
TRBV11-3,TRBJ2-2,CASRSRAKGAYTGELFF